One sample yielded the 20 T cell receptor beta chains listed below, sequenced in a study of graft-versus-host responses after intestinal transplantation. For these TCRs, the target antigens are not known. Profiling relied on immunoSEQ multiplex PCR, and the TCRdb table lists in-frame clones only, not all of them. The repertoire includes around 97,000 clones, under 95% of them detected once, and 5% to 6.5% sits in the top ten. Sequenced material: unstimulated CD8+ T cells sorted from spleen or lymph node cells, taken before intestinal transplant. The receptors shown here come from a human donor who received an intestinal transplant.

V usage is TRBV6-5 and J usage is TRBJ2-5, with no clear D. V shed 6 bases and J shed 2 bases, with 10 bases lying between them. Per germline, CDR1 MNHEY and CDR2 SVGAGI. The CDR3 runs to 13 residues. CDR3 sequence: CASSPGSQETQYF. The CDR3 bases are TGTGCCAGCAGCCCCGGCAGTCAAGAGACCCAGTACTTC.

This rearrangement joins TRBV11-2 to TRBJ2-1; D ambiguous. V was trimmed by 2 bases and J by 6 bases, leaving 14 bases between them. CDR1 and CDR2 from the germline V gene are SGHAT and FQNNGV. The CDR3 is made up of 15 amino acids. CDR3 nucleotide sequence: TGTGCCAGCAGCTTACCGACCGAACGGTCCAATGAGCAGTTCTTC. It encodes CASSLPTERSNEQFF.

V usage is TRBV12-5 and J usage is TRBJ2-1, with D perhaps assigned TRBD1 or TRBD2 (6 bases each). Trimming removed 3 bases at V and 10 bases at J, with 13 bases between. The CDR3 is 13 residues long. Germline-derived CDR1 and CDR2 are LGHNT and FRNRAP. The CDR3 loop reads CASGFGGPGEQFF. The CDR3 DNA reads TGTGCTAGTGGTTTTGGGGGGCCCGGGGAGCAGTTCTTC.

As regards this clone: This may come from a read error, since a much larger clone is one base off. The rearrangement uses TRBV4-2 and TRBJ2-1; no clear D gene. The CDR3 length is 16 residues. Looked up from germline, CDR1 is LGHNA and CDR2 is YNFKEQ. The germline V and J ends were trimmed by 1 base and 0 bases, with 10 bases remaining between them. CDR3 protein: CASSQGDVRSYNEQFF. The CDR3 DNA reads TGTGCCAGCAGCCAAGGCGACGTCCGCTCCTACAATGAGCAGTTCTTC.

In DNA, the CDR3 is TGTGCCAGCAGTTCAACAGGTAAAGAGCAGTTCTTC. It is translated as CASSSTGKEQFF. The rearrangement joins TRBV6-5 to TRBJ2-1; D perhaps matches TRBD1 (5 bases). The CDR3 totals 12 residues. Looked up from germline, CDR1 is MNHEY and CDR2 is SVGAGI. Trimming stripped 4 bases from V and 10 bases from J, with 11 bases between.

The V and J genes are TRBV12-5 and TRBJ2-1; TRBD1 aligns across 8 bases. The CDR3 runs 16 residues. Germline CDR1 is LGHNT and CDR2 is FRNRAP. V was pared by 3 bases and J by 2 bases, with 6 bases of the junction left unmatched. The CDR3 region is CASGFPTGDPYNEQFF. CDR3 nucleotide sequence: TGTGCTAGTGGTTTTCCGACAGGGGACCCCTACAATGAGCAGTTCTTC.

This clone appeared a single time. In nucleotides, the CDR3 is TGTGCCAGCAGTCGGGGGGGGGAGCGAGGACAGCCCCAGCATTTT. Translation: CASSRGGERGQPQHF. V gene TRBV4-2 combines with J gene TRBJ1-5, with D possibly matching TRBD1 (5 bases). V dropped 6 bases and J dropped 7 bases, with 19 bases sitting between them. CDR1 is LGHNA, CDR2 YNFKEQ, per germline. This CDR3 is 15 amino acids long.

V and J are TRBV4-1 and TRBJ2-7, with D perhaps assigned TRBD1 or TRBD2 (6 bases each). The V end lost 7 bases, the J end lost 4 bases, and 23 bases lay between the germline ends. Germline-derived CDR1 and CDR2 are MGHRA and YSYEKL. CDR3 length: 16 amino acids. Written as DNA, the CDR3 is TGCGCCAGCAAAAGGGTGGGGGGCACCGAGGAGTACGAGCAGTACTTC. Its protein product is CASKRVGGTEEYEQYF.

The chain carries TRBV7-6 and TRBJ1-4; TRBD1 might be the D (6 bases). The V gene lost 5 bases and the J gene lost 5 bases, with 18 bases spanning the gap. This CDR3 contains 16 residues. Looked up from germline, CDR1 is SGHVS and CDR2 is FNYEAQ. CDR3 in DNA: TGTGCCAGCAGCCGAAATACAGGGTTGGAGAATGAAAAACTGTTTTTT. It encodes CASSRNTGLENEKLFF.

The gene calls are TRBV11-2 and TRBJ1-1; 7 bases map to TRBD1. The trim removed 4 bases at V and 3 bases at J, leaving 8 bases unmatched. Germline CDR1 is SGHAT and CDR2 is FQNNGV. The CDR3 runs to 15 residues. In nucleotides, the CDR3 is TGTGCCAGCAGCTCCATCACCAGGGGGTACACTGAAGCTTTCTTT. This gives the protein CASSSITRGYTEAFF. The complete variable domain, with remaining parts taken from reference TRBV11-2 and TRBJ1-1, reads EAGVAQSPRYKIIEKRQSVAFWCNPISGHATLYWYQQILGQGPKLLIQFQNNGVVDDSQLPKDRFSAERLKGVDSTLKIQPAKLEDSAVYLCASSSITRGYTEAFFGQGTRLTVV.

The J gene is TRBJ2-7, the V gene TRBV5-1, with 7 bases identical to TRBD2. V was clipped by 0 bases and J by 2 bases; unmatched bases: 8. In germline, CDR1 is SGHRS, CDR2 YFSETQ. The CDR3 has 16 amino acids. The CDR3 protein is CASSLELASHTYEQYF. CDR3 bases: TGCGCCAGCAGCTTGGAACTAGCGAGTCACACCTACGAGCAGTACTTC.

The chain employs TRBV30 and TRBJ2-7; TRBD1 or TRBD2 may be the D gene (5 bases each). This CDR3 comprises 15 residues. Germline lookup yields CDR1 GTSNPN and CDR2 SVGIG (reference sequence). Trimming shortened V by 3 bases and J by 3 bases, and 18 bases separated the two germline ends. In DNA form, the CDR3 reads TGTGCCTGGAGCACCCTAGGGACGGGCTACTACGAGCAGTACTTC. It specifies CAWSTLGTGYYEQYF.

The chain is built from TRBV6-1 and TRBJ1-1; D not certain. V gave up 6 bases and J gave up 1 base, with 9 bases separating them. The CDR3 extends over 13 amino acids. Germline CDR1 is MNHNS and CDR2 is SASEGT. CDR3 amino acids: CASSLGENTEAFF. The CDR3 DNA follows: TGTGCCAGCAGCCTCGGAGAGAACACTGAAGCTTTCTTT.

J is TRBJ2-7 and V is TRBV4-1; D is unclear. CDR1 and CDR2 (germline): MGHRA, YSYEKL. This CDR3 contains 18 residues. Trimming took 0 bases from V and 0 from J, leaving 18 bases between them. The CDR3 region has the DNA TGCGCCAGCAGCCAAGATTGGTGGAGTGCATACAGCTCCTACGAGCAGTACTTC. Its translation: CASSQDWWSAYSSYEQYF.

The rearrangement uses TRBV19 and TRBJ1-6; no definite D call. This CDR3 spans 12 amino acids. The V gene's germline CDR1 is LNHDA and CDR2 SQIVND (reference sequence). V lost 6 bases, J lost 7 bases, and 7 bases lay in between. The CDR3 region is CASSSGNSPLHF. The DNA of the CDR3 is TGTGCCAGTAGCAGTGGGAATTCACCCCTCCACTTT.

This rearrangement joins TRBV4-1 to TRBJ1-6, with 8 positions matching TRBD1. Germline V lookup: CDR1 MGHRA, CDR2 YSYEKL. This CDR3 contains 14 residues. The junction had 1 base not matched to a gene; V was cut back by 4 bases and J by 5 bases. CDR3 in amino acids: CASSPGQDNSPLHF. DNA for the CDR3: TGCGCCAGCAGCCCGGGACAGGATAATTCACCCCTCCACTTT.

The chain combines TRBV28 with TRBJ1-2; D ambiguous. CDR3 length: 15 amino acids. V lost 7 bases and J lost 3, with 18 bases in between. The germline gives CDR1 MDHEN, CDR2 SYDVKM. CDR3 residues: CASTPERGPYYGYTF. The CDR3 DNA reads TGTGCCAGCACCCCGGAACGAGGGCCCTACTATGGCTACACCTTC.

This clone was recorded only once. The genes are TRBV27 and TRBJ2-7; TRBD2 aligns across 7 bases. The CDR3 sequence is 15 residues long. Looked up from germline, CDR1 is MNHEY and CDR2 is SMNVEV (reference sequence). The V gene end was trimmed by 5 bases and the J gene end by 3 bases; junction bases not matched to a gene: 10. This CDR3 is CASSPSRLADYEQYF. For the CDR3, the DNA is TGTGCCAGCAGTCCGAGCAGACTAGCCGACTACGAGCAGTACTTC.

The chain employs TRBV5-3 and TRBJ2-7, with TRBD1 matching 11 bases. TRBV5-3 is annotated as an ORF whose role is uncertain. This CDR3 is built from 15 residues. The J segment lost 4 bases and the V segment lost 2 bases, leaving 5 bases of the junction unmatched. In DNA, the CDR3 is TGTGCCAGAAGCTTAGGACAGGGGGCCAGTTACGAGCAGTACTTC. Protein: CARSLGQGASYEQYF.

V usage is TRBV6-1 and J usage is TRBJ1-6; unclear D gene. From germline, CDR1 is MNHNS and CDR2 SASEGT. This CDR3 contains 14 residues. The V and J ends lost 2 bases and 7 bases respectively, with 9 bases between them. The CDR3 spells CASSELIGNSPLHF. In nucleotides, the CDR3 is TGTGCCAGCAGTGAACTCATAGGGAATTCACCCCTCCACTTT.